This note documents a single TCR beta chain sequence. This sample is part of a study of blood T cell repertoires in COVID-19. The CDR3 contains 14 residues. The V end lost 1 base, the J end lost 7 bases, and 10 bases lay between the germline ends. Germline V gives CDR1 LNHNV, CDR2 YYDKDF (reference sequence). Produced via immunoSEQ multiplex PCR; TCRdb's table is partial and in-frame only. Among around 250,000 clones listed, 80% to 85% were seen once. The chain is built from TRBV15 and TRBJ2-2; D not certain. The sequence was collected from a woman aged 40 to 55 who had recovered from COVID-19. Material for sequencing was peripheral blood. The CDR3: CATSRARGIGELFF. CDR3 bases: TGTGCCACCAGCAGAGCGCGAGGAATCGGGGAGCTGTTTTTT.